This TCR beta chain is drawn from a study of blood T cell repertoires in COVID-19. Study-level background: Both acute and convalescent COVID-19 samples were obtained from the United States, Italy and Spain.

Here immunoSEQ multiplex PCR was the method, and the copy in TCRdb shows in-frame clones only, minus some. The sample comprises about 210,000 clones, around 83% of which are singletons, and 2.9% rests with the top ten. This CDR3 has 14 residues. The J segment lost 6 bases and the V segment lost 2 bases, leaving 6 bases of the junction unmatched. Looked up from germline, CDR1 is KGHSH and CDR2 is LQKENI. Sequences were obtained from peripheral blood. The V gene is TRBV18, the J gene TRBJ1-1, with TRBD1 matching 7 bases. The source of this sequence is a man aged 50 to 60 with active or convalescent COVID-19. Written as DNA, the CDR3 is TGTGCCAGCTCACCAAACCGGGACAGACCTGAAGCTTTCTTT. Translating it yields CASSPNRDRPEAFF. The complete variable domain, with remaining parts taken from reference TRBV18 and TRBJ1-1, reads NAGVMQNPRHLVRRRGQEARLRCSPMKGHSHVYWYRQLPEEGLKFMVYLQKENIIDESGMPKERFSAEFPKEGPSILRIQQVVRGDSAAYFCASSPNRDRPEAFFGQGTRLTVV.